This T cell receptor (beta chain) was recorded in a study of early T cells in non-severe SARS-CoV-2 infection. Study-wide background: Bulk RNA isolated from unsorted whole blood underwent sequencing; chains were not paired. Whole-study findings and limits: The matching step, a VDJdb search, favored anti-spike CD8 responses and missed private and CD4 specificities.

Germline V gene sequence: CDR1 MNHNS, CDR2 SASEGT. V was pared by 11 bases and J by 4 bases, with 6 bases of the junction left unmatched. The CDR3 consists of 12 residues. This clonotype has only a few counts. Its target is unknown. Unique molecular identifiers were added to individual cDNA molecules. MiXCR, applied by TCRdb to the 5' RACE reads, yields one record per CDR3 protein. Of over 70,000 distinct CDR3 sequences listed, 14% are singletons. Sequencing was carried out using whole blood. The chain couples TRBV6-1 to TRBJ2-3, with 7 positions matching TRBD2. The sequence was collected from an adult who was a healthcare worker with PCR-confirmed SARS-CoV-2 infection or an uninfected control (not recorded which). The CDR3 nucleotides are TGTGCCGGGGGGGAGGCGGCAGATACGCAGTATTTT. Translated: CAGGEAADTQYF.